This T cell receptor beta chain was identified during a study of shared clonotypes between healthy human individuals (dated by TCRdb to 2020 to 2021). A note on the overall study: The cohort comprised a couple of women and three men aged 18 to 49 years. For each donor, three plates each were used for CD4 naive and CD4 memory, two plates were used for CD8 naive, and one plate was used for CD8 memory. Leukapheresis yielded between about 0.94 and 10 billion PBMCs per donor. Libraries were prepared and TCR repertoires were sequenced by different laboratories using diverse techniques, in order to increase sequencing depth and limit assay-specific biases. To estimate repertoire size and how much clonotypes are shared between individuals, the study performed deep sequencing of blood TCR repertoires from a few healthy adults. The paper's findings and limits, for the study overall: Larger estimated clonotype richness was generally found for naive subsets than for memory subsets. Clonotypes shared by all four sorted-subset donors showed higher generation probabilities than non-shared clonotypes. Based on pairwise subsampling, the degree of clonotype sharing among donors was expected to be affected by sequencing depth. About 5% of naive CD4, 3.5% of naive CD8, around 2.3% of memory CD4, and 0.35% to 0.5% of memory CD8 clonotypes were shared across several donors. Even with the large sequencing depth, rarefaction of the sorted-subset datasets indicated that sequencing was incomplete. Sampling was restricted to blood, and TCR repertoires in tissue are likely to differ from TCR repertoires in blood. The small number of donors limited the genetic and exposure-history diversity represented.

For this clone: There is no known antigen for this receptor. No base qualities exist here, and no much larger clone lies one base off it.

The donors were healthy, HIV-negative adults who had no recently reported acute infections or vaccinations. Every donor was a Caucasian adult living in Nashville, Tennessee, USA. CD4+ T cells were enriched by magnetic negative selection, after which naive cells were positively selected on CD45RA and the negative fraction was taken as the memory subset. Blood was collected by leukapheresis, and PBMCs were isolated by Ficoll-Histopaque density gradient centrifugation and then cryopreserved in liquid nitrogen vapor phase. Analytical flow cytometry was used to check the purity and quantity of every magnetically sorted T cell population. Genomic DNA was isolated from each sorted fraction and quantified by UV absorbance on a Nanodrop 2000c. TCR CDR3 regions were amplified from genomic DNA by multiplex PCR using the deep immunoSEQ assay. For each cell subset, the extracted genomic DNA was distributed evenly across all wells of several immunoSEQ 96-well plates, and each plate served as one replicate. For sorted subsets, roughly 190 ng of genomic DNA, equivalent to some 30,000 T cell genomes, went into each replicate PCR. Purified libraries were measured with a Qubit 3.0 fluorometer, size-checked on a Bioanalyzer 2100, and measured again with the KAPA Library Quantification kit. A separate single-read 150-cycle Illumina NextSeq 550 flow cell was used to sequence each immunoSEQ 96-well plate. The authors' pipeline ran thus. Because the immunoSEQ output included only junctional sequences and no quality scores, the filtering could not be the same as the filtering used for full-length reads. Sequences were annotated with PyIR, a Python wrapper for IgBLAST v1.9, and V/J genes and CDR3 were assigned using IMGT germline references. Reads were filtered out if the reads had weak V/J assignments (E-value above 1e-6), no CDR3, stop codons, out-of-frame junctions, or ambiguous translated residues. V3J clonotypes were defined as sequences sharing an identical inferred V gene, J gene, and CDR3 amino acid sequence. Percentage overlap between repertoires was computed as shared unique clonotypes divided by the size of the smaller repertoire. Richness of each repertoire was evaluated using RTK rarefaction, the Chao1 estimator, and Recon v2.1 estimates of unobserved clonotypes. For all TCRbeta clonotypes obtained by the gDNA method from several donors, generation probabilities were computed with OLGA. This immuneACCESS table, as held by TCRdb, lists in-frame sequences with V and J called but not all clones. Of the missing ones, under half trace to an unresolved V gene in checked studies; the others have no known cause. That table furnishes V, J and clone size, whereas the DNA furnished D and trimming. The sample table lists more than 1,200,000 clones, approximately 98.5% of them with a count of one. The ten top clones hold 0.36% of the sample.

Measured from the cysteine to the phenylalanine, the CDR3 is 15 residues long. Here the CDR3 DNA is all that survives: 45 bases in frame from base 1. V has 5 bases trimmed and J has 4 bases trimmed; junction bases matching no gene number 10. CDR1 and CDR2 are drawn from the germline V gene: MNHEY, SVGAGI. The material sequenced was naive CD4+ T cells sorted from blood. The sample's cell subset or site label is to be understood as: CD45RA+ positively selected. In this chain, TRBV6-5 is recombined with TRBJ1-1; 7 nucleotides in the junction match TRBD1. This clonotype was obtained from a man aged 30 to 45 in good health. The DNA sequence is as follows: TGTGCCAGCAGTACTATCAAGACAGGGCCCACTGAAGCTTTCTTT. Its translation is CASSTIKTGPTEAFF.